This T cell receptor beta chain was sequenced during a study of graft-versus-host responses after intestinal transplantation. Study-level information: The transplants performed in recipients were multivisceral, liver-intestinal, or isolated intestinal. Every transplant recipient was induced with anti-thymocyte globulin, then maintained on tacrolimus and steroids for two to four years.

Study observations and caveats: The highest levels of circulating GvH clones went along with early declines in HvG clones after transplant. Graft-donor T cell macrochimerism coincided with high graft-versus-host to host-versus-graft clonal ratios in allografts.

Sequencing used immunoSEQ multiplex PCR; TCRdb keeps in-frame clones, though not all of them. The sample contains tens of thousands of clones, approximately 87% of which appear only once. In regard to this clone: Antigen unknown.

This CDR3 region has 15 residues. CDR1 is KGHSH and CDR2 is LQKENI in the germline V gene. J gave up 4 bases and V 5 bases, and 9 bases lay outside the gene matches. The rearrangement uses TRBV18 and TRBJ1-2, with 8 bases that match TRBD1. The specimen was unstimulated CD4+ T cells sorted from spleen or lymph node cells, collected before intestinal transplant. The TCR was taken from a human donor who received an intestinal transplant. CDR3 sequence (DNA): TGTGCCAGCTCAAGCGAGGGACAGGCCCTCTATGGCTACACCTTC. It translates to CASSSEGQALYGYTF.